This TCR beta chain originates from a study of patients and donors after allogeneic stem cell transplantation. Trimming took 2 bases from V and 5 from J, leaving 15 bases between them. The CDR3 is 15 amino acids. CDR1 is SQVTM and CDR2 is ANQGSEA in the germline V gene. TCRdb processed the RT-PCR reads anew with MiXCR; each CDR3 protein has one entry. The table lists about 90,000 distinct CDR3 sequences, approximately 49% of them singletons. The clonotype originates from a human donor who was either an allogeneic HSCT recipient or a stem cell or donor lymphocyte infusion donor (not recorded which). It is not recorded whose cells these are; they may come from a transplant donor. The V and J genes are TRBV29-1 and TRBJ1-4; possible D gene TRBD1, 6 bases. Source material: blood, either unsorted or a sorted T cell fraction (not recorded which). This CDR3 reads CSVEILPGHNEKLFF. The CDR3 coding sequence is TGCAGCGTTGAAATCCTTCCGGGACACAATGAAAAACTGTTTTTT.